This T cell receptor (beta chain) was retrieved from a study of blood T cell repertoires in COVID-19. On the study more broadly: Samples came from the United States, Italy and Spain, spanning acute and convalescent COVID-19.

Some clones are missing from TCRdb's copy, which holds only in-frame ones; the method was immunoSEQ multiplex PCR. The sample lists roughly 240,000 clones; around 83% were seen once. The CDR3 runs to 16 residues. Trimming pared 3 bases from V and 0 bases from J, leaving 16 bases between. Germline values: CDR1 SGHNT, CDR2 YYREEE (reference sequence). The chain is built from TRBV5-4 and TRBJ2-7, with D possibly TRBD2 on 5 matching bases. The TCR was taken from a man younger than 35 with active or convalescent COVID-19. Input material: peripheral blood. CDR3 sequence reads: CASSSSVDGSSYEQYF. In nucleotides, the CDR3 is TGTGCCAGCAGCTCGTCAGTGGATGGGAGCTCCTACGAGCAGTACTTC.